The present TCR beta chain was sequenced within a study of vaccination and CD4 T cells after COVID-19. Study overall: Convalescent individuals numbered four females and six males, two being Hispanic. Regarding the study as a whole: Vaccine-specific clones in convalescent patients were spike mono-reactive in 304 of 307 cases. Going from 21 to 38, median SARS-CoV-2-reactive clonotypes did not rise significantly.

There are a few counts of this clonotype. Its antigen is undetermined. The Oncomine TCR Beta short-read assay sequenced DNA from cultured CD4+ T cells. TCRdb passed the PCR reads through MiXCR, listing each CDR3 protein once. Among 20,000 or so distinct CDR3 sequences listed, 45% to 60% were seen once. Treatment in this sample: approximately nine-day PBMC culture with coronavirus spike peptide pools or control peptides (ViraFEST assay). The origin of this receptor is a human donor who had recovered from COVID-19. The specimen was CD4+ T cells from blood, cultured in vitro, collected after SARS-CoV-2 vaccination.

CDR3 coding DNA: TGCAGTGCTACCCCCGGGGCAGGGGACTATGAAAAACTGTTTTTT. Protein sequence: CSATPGAGDYEKLFF. This rearrangement joins TRBV20-1 to TRBJ1-4; D perhaps matches TRBD1 (6 bases). V gave up 4 bases and J gave up 6 bases, with 18 bases separating them. Per germline, CDR1 DFQATT and CDR2 SNEGSKA (reference sequence). The CDR3 runs to 15 residues.